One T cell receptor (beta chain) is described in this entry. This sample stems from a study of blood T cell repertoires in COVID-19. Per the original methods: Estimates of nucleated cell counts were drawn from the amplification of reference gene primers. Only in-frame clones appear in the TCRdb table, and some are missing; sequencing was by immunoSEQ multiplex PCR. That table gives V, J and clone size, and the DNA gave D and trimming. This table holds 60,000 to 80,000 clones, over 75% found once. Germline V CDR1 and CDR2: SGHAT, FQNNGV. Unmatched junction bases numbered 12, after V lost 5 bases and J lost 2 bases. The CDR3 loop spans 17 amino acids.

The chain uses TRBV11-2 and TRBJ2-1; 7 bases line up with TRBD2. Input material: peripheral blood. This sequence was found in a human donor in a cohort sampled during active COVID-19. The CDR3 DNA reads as TGTGCCAGCAGCCTACGGAGGGCTAGCGGACCCTACAATGAGCAGTTCTTC. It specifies CASSLRRASGPYNEQFF.